These 21 T cell receptor beta chains originate from one sample sequenced in a study of blood T cell repertoires in COVID-19. Clones were read by immunoSEQ multiplex PCR, and TCRdb kept only the in-frame ones, dropping some. The repertoire includes tens of thousands of clones, 84% of them detected once, and 20% to 25% sits in the top ten. Specimen: peripheral blood. These receptors were obtained from a man in his fifties or sixties with acute or convalescent COVID-19.

This clone came up once. J is TRBJ2-7 and V is TRBV6-1; the match to TRBD1 covers 9 bases. V trimming: 3 bases; J trimming: 5 bases; junction bases outside the gene matches: 8. This CDR3 is built from 15 residues. CDR1 is MNHNS, CDR2 SASEGT, per germline. This chain's CDR3 is CASSDYYRGLDEQYF. The CDR3, as DNA: TGTGCCAGCAGTGATTACTACAGGGGGCTGGACGAGCAGTACTTC.

This clone was counted once. The CDR3 spells CASSRVTGSSYNEQFF. The CDR3 DNA sequence: TGCGCCAGCAGCCGGGTGACAGGGAGCTCCTACAATGAGCAGTTCTTC. The gene calls are TRBV5-1 and TRBJ2-1; TRBD1 matches 7 bases. The CDR3 spans 16 residues. The germline V gene encodes CDR1 SGHRS and CDR2 YFSETQ. Losses at the gene ends were 4 bases for V and 0 bases for J; bases not matched to a gene: 7.

The rearrangement uses TRBV5-1 and TRBJ1-2; D is perhaps TRBD1 (6 bases). The germline V and J ends were trimmed by 3 bases and 2 bases, with 11 bases remaining between them. The CDR3 covers 14 residues. Germline V gene lookup returns CDR1 SGHRS and CDR2 YFSETQ. CDR3 protein: CASSYLGANYGYTF. The DNA for the CDR3 is TGCGCCAGCAGCTATCTGGGGGCAAACTATGGCTACACCTTC.

This clone was detected only a few times. V and J are TRBV24-1 and TRBJ2-1, with 13 bases matching TRBD2. V shed 10 bases, J shed 8 bases, and the junction held 4 bases outside the gene matches. Germline assignment: CDR1 KGHDR and CDR2 SFDVKD. The CDR3 is made up of 13 amino acids. The CDR3 is CATGLAGLDEQFF. The CDR3 nucleotides read TGTGCCACGGGACTAGCGGGGTTGGATGAGCAGTTCTTC.

The V call is TRBV6-4, the J call TRBJ2-1, with D possibly TRBD2 on 5 matching bases. Trimming removed 2 bases from V and 0 bases from J, with 11 bases in between. The length of the CDR3 is 16 residues. Germline-derived CDR1 and CDR2 are MRHNA and SNTAGT. CDR3 protein: CASSDGRRSSYNEQFF. For the CDR3, the DNA is TGTGCCAGCAGTGACGGCAGGAGGAGCTCCTACAATGAGCAGTTCTTC.

The chain joins TRBV30 to TRBJ2-7, with 7 bases aligning to TRBD2. The CDR3 loop spans 14 amino acids. The junction had 9 bases not matched to a gene; V was cut back by 2 bases and J by 5 bases. CDR1 and CDR2 (germline): GTSNPN, SVGIG (reference sequence). The CDR3 coding sequence is TGTGCCTGGAGTTCCGGACTAGTAGTGCACGAGCAGTACTTC. This sequence encodes CAWSSGLVVHEQYF.

The J gene is TRBJ1-6, the V gene TRBV11-2; the D is unclear. CDR3 length equals 14 residues. Trimming took off 1 base at V and 9 bases at J, with 10 bases between the two ends. Germline CDR1 SGHAT, CDR2 FQNNGV. CDR3 in DNA: TGTGCCAGCAGCTTAGGGGTCAGCGGTTCACCCCTCCACTTT. This translates into CASSLGVSGSPLHF.

The chain joins TRBV6-5 to TRBJ1-3; no reliable D call. With 5 bases removed from V and 0 bases from J, the gap between germline ends came to 8 bases. CDR1 is MNHEY and CDR2 is SVGAGI in the germline V gene. The CDR3 covers 14 residues. The CDR3 DNA follows: TGTGCCAGCAGTCACCGGGACTCTGGAAACACCATATATTTT. Translated: CASSHRDSGNTIYF.

V gene TRBV7-2 combines with J gene TRBJ2-1; TRBD2 matches at 9 bases. V was clipped by 3 bases and J by 0 bases; unmatched bases: 9. Germline V gives CDR1 SGHTA, CDR2 FQGNSA. This CDR3 is built from 18 residues. The CDR3, as DNA: TGTGCCAGCAGCTTGAGAGCGGGGGGCCTGAGCTCCTACAATGAGCAGTTCTTC. It codes for CASSLRAGGLSSYNEQFF. The complete variable domain, with remaining parts taken from reference TRBV7-2 and TRBJ2-1, reads GAGVSQSPSNKVTEKGKDVELRCDPISGHTALYWYRQSLGQGLEFLIYFQGNSAPDKSGLPSDRFSAERTGGSVSTLTIQRTQQEDSAVYLCASSLRAGGLSSYNEQFFGPGTRLTVL.

This chain joins TRBV27 and TRBJ1-5; 10 bases are shared with TRBD1. The junction had 11 bases not matched to a gene; V was cut back by 3 bases and J by 6 bases. The CDR3 extends over 17 amino acids. Per germline, CDR1 MNHEY and CDR2 SMNVEV (reference sequence). The CDR3 DNA follows: TGTGCCAGCAGTTTCGGTCCCCGACAGGGGGCATCTCAGCCCCAGCATTTT. Protein: CASSFGPRQGASQPQHF.

The V call is TRBV11-2, the J call TRBJ1-2; no definite D call. V shed 6 bases and J shed 2 bases, with 19 bases lying between them. The CDR3 has 16 amino acids. Per the germline V gene, CDR1 is SGHAT and CDR2 is FQNNGV. The CDR3 loop reads CASRTLKLHRNYGYTF. The CDR3, as DNA: TGTGCCAGCAGAACACTAAAACTCCACCGCAACTATGGCTACACCTTC.

This clone was seen once. V gene TRBV5-1 combines with J gene TRBJ2-1, with 10 nucleotides matching TRBD1. This CDR3 spans 14 amino acids. V shed 4 bases and J 9 bases; nucleotides not matched to a gene: 7. Germline V gene sequence: CDR1 SGHRS, CDR2 YFSETQ. CDR3 nucleotide sequence: TGCGCCAGCAGCACCGTGACAGGGGGCGGTGAGCAGTTCTTC. The encoded protein is CASSTVTGGGEQFF. Using reference TRBV5-1 and TRBJ2-1 for the parts outside the CDR3, the full variable domain is KAGVTQTPRYLIKTRGQQVTLSCSPISGHRSVSWYQQTPGQGLQFLFEYFSETQRNKGNFPGRFSGRQFSNSRSEMNVSTLELGDSALYLCASSTVTGGGEQFFGPGTRLTVL.

The rearrangement joins TRBV7-3 to TRBJ1-2; 8 bases are shared with TRBD1. CDR1 and CDR2 from the germline V gene are SGHTA and FQGTGA. The J segment lost 4 bases and the V segment lost 1 base, leaving 5 bases of the junction unmatched. CDR3 length: 15 residues. Written as DNA, the CDR3 is TGTGCCAGCAGCTTAATCCCAGGGGGCGGCTATGGCTACACCTTC. It is translated as CASSLIPGGGYGYTF.

This rearrangement joins TRBV7-3 to TRBJ2-3; 8 nucleotides agree with TRBD1. CDR1 SGHTA and CDR2 FQGTGA come from the germline V gene. Unmatched junction bases numbered 8, after V lost 5 bases and J lost 4 bases. The CDR3 runs to 15 residues. As DNA, the CDR3 is TGTGCCAGCAGCCGACAGGGGAGTTCGTCAGATACGCAGTATTTT. Translated: CASSRQGSSSDTQYF.

The chain uses TRBV3-1 (or the pseudogene TRBV3-2) and TRBJ2-1, with 10 bases aligning to TRBD2. The CDR3 length is 15 residues. Germline V CDR1 and CDR2: LGHDT, YNNKEL (reference sequence). V shed 3 bases and J 4 bases; nucleotides not matched to a gene: 3. The CDR3 nucleotides read TGTGCCAGCAGCCAGAGCGGGGGGGCGTACAATGAGCAGTTCTTC. Translated: CASSQSGGAYNEQFF.

This rearrangement joins TRBV6-7 to TRBJ1-6; possible D gene TRBD1, 6 bases. TRBV6-7 falls under the ORF class, with uncertain function. Deletions cut 4 bases from V and 7 bases from J, with 14 bases between. CDR3 length: 15 residues. The CDR3 nucleotides read TGTGCCAGCAGTTTCCGTGACAGGTTGAATTCACCCCTCCACTTT. It specifies CASSFRDRLNSPLHF.

The chain combines TRBV28 with TRBJ2-2; a possible D gene is TRBD1 (5 bases). CDR1 MDHEN and CDR2 SYDVKM come from the germline V gene. This CDR3 spans 14 amino acids. For the CDR3, the DNA is TGTGTGAGCAAGGCAGGGCCGAACACCGGGGAGCTGTTTTTT. Translated, it gives CVSKAGPNTGELFF.

This clone has ten or more counts. The V gene is TRBV4-1, the J gene TRBJ1-2; 9 nucleotides align to TRBD1. CDR1 is MGHRA, CDR2 YSYEKL, per germline. CDR3 length: 14 residues. V was clipped by 4 bases and J by 4 bases; unmatched bases: 4. For the CDR3, the DNA is TGCGCCAGCAGCCCAGGACAGGGGACCTATGGCTACACCTTC. Protein: CASSPGQGTYGYTF.

This chain links TRBV30 with TRBJ1-4; weak D call: TRBD1 (6 bases). The ends were cut back, 4 bases at V and 7 bases at J, with 19 bases in the middle. This CDR3 has 15 amino acids. Per germline, CDR1 GTSNPN and CDR2 SVGIG (reference sequence). CDR3 in DNA: TGTGCCTGGAAAGATGAGGGGACACAGGGTGAAAAACTGTTTTTT. Protein product: CAWKDEGTQGEKLFF.

V and J are TRBV19 and TRBJ1-1; D call uncertain. The CDR3 sequence is 15 residues long. Looked up from germline, CDR1 is LNHDA and CDR2 is SQIVND (reference sequence). Trimming stripped 3 bases from V and 1 base from J, with 12 bases between. DNA of the CDR3: TGTGCCAGTAGTATCGGGCAGCGGGGGAACACTGAAGCTTTCTTT. Translated, it gives CASSIGQRGNTEAFF.

The J gene is TRBJ2-2, the V gene TRBV7-3, with 8 nucleotides matching TRBD1. The V and J ends lost 7 bases and 4 bases, in that order; junction bases with no gene match: 11. This CDR3 comprises 16 residues. CDR1 is SGHTA and CDR2 is FQGTGA in the germline V gene. The CDR3 spells CASTAGQGRGTGELFF. CDR3 coding DNA: TGTGCCAGCACGGCCGGACAGGGACGGGGCACCGGGGAGCTGTTTTTT.